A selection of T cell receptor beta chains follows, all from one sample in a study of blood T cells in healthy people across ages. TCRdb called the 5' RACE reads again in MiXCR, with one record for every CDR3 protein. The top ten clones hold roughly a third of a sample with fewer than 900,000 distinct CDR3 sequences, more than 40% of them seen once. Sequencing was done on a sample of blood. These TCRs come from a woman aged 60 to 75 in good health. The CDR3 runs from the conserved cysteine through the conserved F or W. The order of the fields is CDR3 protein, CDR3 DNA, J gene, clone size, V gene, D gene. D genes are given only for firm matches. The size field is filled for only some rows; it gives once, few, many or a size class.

CASSQQGNSYNEQFF | TGTGCCAGCAGCCAACAGGGGAACTCCTACAATGAGCAGTTCTTC | TRBJ2-1 | NA | TRBV9 | TRBD1
CASSLDRVQPQHF | TGTGCCAGCAGCCTAGACAGGGTTCAGCCCCAGCATTTT | TRBJ1-5 | few | TRBV7-9 | TRBD1
CSVEGGSGRANEQFF | TGCAGCGTTGAAGGGGGGAGCGGGAGGGCCAATGAGCAGTTCTTC | TRBJ2-1 | NA | TRBV29-1 | TRBD2
CSARDLGQRNEKLFF | TGCAGTGCTAGAGATTTGGGACAGAGAAATGAAAAACTGTTTTTT | TRBJ1-4 | many | TRBV20-1 | TRBD1
CSVGTGENIQYF | TGCAGCGTCGGGACAGGGGAAAACATTCAGTACTTC | TRBJ2-4 | NA | TRBV29-1 | TRBD1
CASTTMLGPGNTIYF | TGTGCCAGCACCACGATGCTGGGTCCTGGAAACACCATATATTTT | TRBJ1-3 | NA | TRBV7-8 | NA
CASRRSGLSTDTQYF | TGTGCCAGTAGGAGAAGCGGCCTTAGCACAGATACGCAGTATTTT | TRBJ2-3 | NA | TRBV6-5 | NA
CAISEHTDTQYF | TGTGCCATCAGCGAGCATACAGATACGCAGTATTTT | TRBJ2-3 | NA | TRBV10-3 | NA
CASSSRDPSDTQYF | TGTGCCAGCAGCTCTCGGGACCCCTCAGATACGCAGTATTTT | TRBJ2-3 | NA | TRBV7-3 | NA
CASSLWGTSGRRGSYNEQFF | TGTGCCAGCAGCTTATGGGGGACTAGCGGGAGAAGGGGCTCCTACAATGAGCAGTTCTTC | TRBJ2-1 | once | TRBV7-9 | TRBD2
CASTPGLAGVWEQYF | TGTGCCAGCACCCCTGGACTAGCGGGAGTCTGGGAGCAGTACTTC | TRBJ2-4 | few | TRBV28 | TRBD2
CSVEVGATEQFF | TGCAGCGTTGAAGTGGGTGCTACTGAGCAGTTCTTC | TRBJ2-1 | NA | TRBV29-1 | NA
CASSLLAGAGTDTQYF | TGCGCCAGCAGCTTGTTAGCGGGAGCCGGCACAGATACGCAGTATTTT | TRBJ2-3 | once | TRBV5-1 | TRBD2
CASSSRDRGLGTQYF | TGTGCCAGCAGCTCCCGGGACAGGGGGCTAGGTACGCAGTATTTT | TRBJ2-3 | NA | TRBV5-6 | TRBD1
CSSSGNQETQYF | TGCAGCTCGAGCGGAAACCAAGAGACCCAGTACTTC | TRBJ2-5 | NA | TRBV20-1 | NA
CASSESDRYLPYEQYF | TGCGCCAGCAGTGAGTCGGACAGGTACCTCCCCTACGAGCAGTACTTC | TRBJ2-7 | NA | TRBV10-1 | TRBD1
CASSPNRDRESRQYF | TGTGCCAGCAGTCCAAACCGGGACAGGGAAAGTAGGCAGTACTTC | TRBJ2-7 | NA | TRBV27 | TRBD1
CAWGLAGVPGANVLTF | TGTGCCTGGGGACTAGCGGGAGTGCCTGGGGCCAACGTCCTGACTTTC | TRBJ2-6 | NA | TRBV30 | TRBD2
CASGGDPTSYEQYF | TGTGCCAGCGGGGGGGACCCAACCTCCTACGAGCAGTACTTC | TRBJ2-7 | NA | TRBV9 | TRBD2
CSASRGAGQETQYF | TGCAGTGCTAGTAGGGGAGCGGGGCAAGAGACCCAGTACTTC | TRBJ2-5 | NA | TRBV20-1 | TRBD2
CASHPRVGGRSYEQYF | TGTGCCAGCCATCCTAGGGTGGGAGGCCGGTCCTACGAGCAGTACTTC | TRBJ2-7 | NA | TRBV28 | NA
CASSQRRGTETQYF | TGTGCCAGCAGCCAACGGAGGGGAACAGAGACCCAGTACTTC | TRBJ2-5 | NA | TRBV3-1 | NA
CATSRGAGSRLETQYF | TGTGCCACCAGCAGGGGGGCAGGGTCTCGACTAGAGACCCAGTACTTC | TRBJ2-5 | NA | TRBV15 | NA
CSASYSGGQETQYF | TGCAGTGCTAGTTATAGCGGGGGGCAAGAGACCCAGTACTTC | TRBJ2-5 | many | TRBV20-1 | TRBD2
CASSQAVRTASYEQYF | TGTGCCAGCAGCCAGGCGGTAAGGACAGCATCCTACGAGCAGTACTTC | TRBJ2-7 | many | TRBV4-2 | NA
CASSPSSGRGEQFF | TGTGCCAGCAGCCCCTCTAGCGGGAGGGGTGAGCAGTTCTTC | TRBJ2-1 | NA | TRBV7-2 | TRBD2
CASSQAFRPGQGNQPQHF | TGTGCCAGCAGCCAAGCTTTCCGACCGGGACAGGGTAATCAGCCCCAGCATTTT | TRBJ1-5 | NA | TRBV3-1 | TRBD1
CASSVVGSGVYEQYF | TGTGCCAGCAGCGTAGTGGGTAGCGGGGTTTACGAGCAGTACTTC | TRBJ2-7 | NA | TRBV9 | TRBD2
CASSLETTQYF | TGTGCCAGCAGTCTCGAGACTACGCAGTATTTT | TRBJ2-3 | NA | TRBV12-3/TRBV12-4 | NA
CSASLASAEETQYF | TGCAGTGCTAGTCTAGCGTCAGCGGAAGAGACCCAGTACTTC | TRBJ2-5 | few | TRBV20-1 | NA
CASSVESGGTDTQYF | TGTGCCAGCAGCGTGGAAAGTGGAGGGACAGATACGCAGTATTTT | TRBJ2-3 | few | TRBV12-3/TRBV12-4 | NA
CASSQEGTMAHGYTF | TGCGCCAGCAGCCAAGAAGGGACGATGGCCCATGGCTACACCTTC | TRBJ1-2 | NA | TRBV4-3 | NA
CASSTPGLAGAGNEQFF | TGTGCCAGCAGTACGCCGGGACTAGCGGGAGCCGGTAATGAGCAGTTCTTC | TRBJ2-1 | NA | TRBV12-3/TRBV12-4 | TRBD2
CSARTQGTHYEQFF | TGCAGTGCTAGGACCCAGGGCACACACTATGAGCAGTTCTTC | TRBJ2-1 | once | TRBV20-1 | NA
CASSVLAGGLTDTQYF | TGTGCCAGCAGTGTCCTAGCGGGAGGGTTGACAGATACGCAGTATTTT | TRBJ2-3 | few | TRBV27 | TRBD2
CSVDLAADPNGYTF | TGCAGCGTTGATTTGGCAGCGGATCCCAATGGCTACACCTTC | TRBJ1-2 | NA | TRBV29-1 | NA
CASSSRQGSDGSKETQYF | TGTGCCAGCAGTTCCCGACAGGGGTCGGATGGTAGTAAAGAGACCCAGTACTTC | TRBJ2-5 | few | TRBV12-3/TRBV12-4 | TRBD1
CASSTQLAGGHEQFF | TGTGCCAGCAGTACTCAACTAGCGGGAGGCCATGAGCAGTTCTTC | TRBJ2-1 | NA | TRBV28 | TRBD2
CASSYDETQYF | TGTGCCAGCAGTTACGATGAGACCCAGTACTTC | TRBJ2-5 | few | TRBV6-6 | NA
CASSTYMNTEAFF | TGCGCCAGCTCCACGTACATGAACACTGAAGCTTTCTTT | TRBJ1-1 | NA | TRBV5-1 | NA
CSARETGGNYNEQFF | TGCAGTGCTAGAGAGACAGGGGGGAACTACAATGAGCAGTTCTTC | TRBJ2-1 | NA | TRBV20-1 | TRBD1
CASSQGQGSEKLFF | TGCGCCAGCAGCCAAGGACAGGGGAGCGAAAAACTGTTTTTT | TRBJ1-4 | few | TRBV4-3 | TRBD1
CSVGGDRGPYGYTF | TGCAGCGTTGGGGGTGACAGGGGGCCGTATGGCTACACCTTC | TRBJ1-2 | NA | TRBV29-1 | TRBD1
CASSLSGVAYEQYF | TGTGCCAGCAGCTTATCTGGGGTCGCCTACGAGCAGTACTTC | TRBJ2-7 | NA | TRBV7-9 | NA
CASSSLAETQYF | TGTGCCAGCAGCTCACTTGCGGAGACCCAGTACTTC | TRBJ2-5 | few | TRBV11-2 | NA
CASSGSRDFSTTGELFF | TGTGCCAGCAGCGGATCCCGGGACTTTTCCACCACCGGGGAGCTGTTTTTT | TRBJ2-2 | few | TRBV9 | NA
CASSARALAITYNGQFF | TGTGCCAGCAGCGCCCGGGCCCTAGCGATTACCTACAATGGGCAGTTCTTC | TRBJ2-1 | NA | TRBV9 | NA
CASSDSRTGHNEQFF | TGTGCCAGCTCAGACTCAAGGACAGGCCACAATGAGCAGTTCTTC | TRBJ2-1 | NA | TRBV18 | TRBD1
CSALSLAGVNEQYF | TGCAGTGCTCTATCCCTAGCGGGAGTCAACGAGCAGTACTTC | TRBJ2-7 | NA | TRBV20-1 | TRBD2
CASSNPIWGEYNEQFF | TGTGCCAGCAGCAATCCGATTTGGGGAGAGTACAATGAGCAGTTCTTC | TRBJ2-1 | NA | TRBV7-3 | NA
CSVGVSGSHEQYF | TGCAGCGTTGGTGTTAGCGGGAGCCACGAGCAGTACTTC | TRBJ2-7 | NA | TRBV29-1 | TRBD2
CSVDRQGAETQYF | TGCAGCGTTGACCGACAGGGGGCTGAGACCCAGTACTTC | TRBJ2-5 | many | TRBV29-1 | TRBD1
CSAGRIVDGYTF | TGCAGTGCAGGGAGAATCGTGGATGGCTACACCTTC | TRBJ1-2 | once | TRBV20-1 | NA
CASSYGGDYQTTEQFF | TGTGCCAGCAGTTACGGAGGGGACTACCAAACCACTGAGCAGTTCTTC | TRBJ2-1 | NA | TRBV6-2/TRBV6-3 | TRBD2
CASSLLTGGEQFF | TGTGCCAGCAGCTTACTTACAGGGGGTGAGCAGTTCTTC | TRBJ2-1 | NA | TRBV7-3 | TRBD1